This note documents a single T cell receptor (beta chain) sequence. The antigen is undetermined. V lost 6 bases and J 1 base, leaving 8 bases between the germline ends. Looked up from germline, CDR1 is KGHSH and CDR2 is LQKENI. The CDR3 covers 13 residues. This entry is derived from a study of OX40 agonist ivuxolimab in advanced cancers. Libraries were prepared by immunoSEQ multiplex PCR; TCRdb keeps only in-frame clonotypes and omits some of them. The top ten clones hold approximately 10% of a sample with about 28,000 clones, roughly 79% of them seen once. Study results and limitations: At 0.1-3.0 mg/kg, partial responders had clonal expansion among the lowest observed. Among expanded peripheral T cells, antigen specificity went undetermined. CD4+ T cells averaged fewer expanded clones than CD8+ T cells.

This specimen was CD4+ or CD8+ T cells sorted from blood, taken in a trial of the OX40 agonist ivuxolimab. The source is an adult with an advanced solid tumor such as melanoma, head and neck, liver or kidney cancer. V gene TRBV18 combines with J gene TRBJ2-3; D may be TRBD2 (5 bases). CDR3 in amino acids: CASSLRGTDTQYF. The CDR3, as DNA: TGTGCCAGCTCGTTGCGGGGCACAGATACGCAGTATTTT.